This TCR beta chain emerged from a study of blood T cell repertoires in COVID-19 (dated by TCRdb to between 2020 and 2021). The study in broad terms: Collaborator samples came from the United States, Italy and Spain and covered acute and convalescent phases of COVID-19. The samples were drawn from the first 160 participants of the ongoing ImmuneRACE study and from roughly 1,300 subjects provided by 6 global collaborators. The prospective study material was composed of cDNA or gDNA derived from T cells, B-cell-depleted T cells, or PBMCs. The sample metadata nearly always contained a de-identified subject ID, COVID-19 status, age in years and sex. The repertoires were released in a freely available public database intended as a resource for research on the immune response to SARS-CoV-2. Where available, HLA class I and class II types were obtained from metadata supplied by the sample provider rather than from assay-based typing. Subjects who had been exposed to COVID-19, were actively infected with it, or had recovered from it provided the deeply sampled blood TCRbeta repertoires that made up the dataset.

Each collaborating institution followed its own protocols to collect whole blood in K2EDTA tubes. For TCRbeta analysis, collaborators shipped samples as frozen whole blood, isolated PBMCs, or DNA extracted from either of those sample types. Points on this clone: Its antigen target is currently unknown. Nothing much larger sits one base from this clone, and base qualities are not available.

The junction shows trimming of 8 bases on V and 8 bases on J, plus 27 bases between the germline ends. From the cysteine up to the phenylalanine, the CDR3 has a length of 16 residues. The read is trimmed to its CDR3 DNA, 48 bases read in frame from base 1. CDR1 SNHLY and CDR2 FYNNEI are derived from the germline V gene. The immunoSEQ Assay, a bias-controlled multiplex PCR, was used to amplify TCRbeta CDR3 regions from genomic DNA. In the paper's pipeline: The number of nucleated cells in each sample was estimated from the amplification of reference gene primers within the assay. To quantify the absolute abundance of each unique TCRbeta CDR3 rearrangement, sequence reads were collapsed and filtered. For each sample, productive Simpson clonality was calculated as the square root of Simpson's diversity index over productive rearrangements. This is the immuneACCESS table as TCRdb keeps it, with only in-frame sequences that have V and J called. A part of the clones is gone; compared with another copy, unresolved V genes explain less than half, and the rest is unexplained. V, J and clone size are taken as reported in that table, and D and trimming were inferred from the DNA itself. The sample table shows 90,000 to 130,000 clones, and about 70% are seen once. About 7.1% of the sample is taken by the ten largest.

Results the study describes overall, beyond this receptor: How much clinical and demographic metadata was included differed by source and by participant, and the metadata was provided uncurated.

This clonotype originated in a woman between 55 and 75 years old with acute or convalescent COVID-19. The chain is made from TRBV2 and TRBJ1-2; TRBD1 is a weak D gene call, 6 bases matching. The sequencing sample was made of peripheral blood. CDR3 sequence: CASVRDKGTAVAGYTF. At the DNA level, the sequence is TGTGCCAGCGTTCGGGACAAAGGGACCGCCGTAGCCGGCTACACCTTC.